A selection of T cell receptor beta chains follows, all from one sample in a study of blood T cell repertoires in COVID-19. Generated by immunoSEQ multiplex PCR, the TCRdb table keeps only in-frame clones and is missing some. The sample holds 190,000 or so clones, 80% to 90% seen once. The sample taken for sequencing was PBMCs or T cells enriched from blood (not recorded which). All receptors derive from a woman younger than 45 who had been exposed to COVID-19. The CDR3 runs from the conserved cysteine through the conserved F or W. The D gene is left open where the match is weak. Part of the rows lack a size; the others show once, few, many or a class for expanded clones.

cdr3_nt cdr3_aa j_call clone_size v_call d_call
TGTGCCAGCAGCGTAGAGGGTTCGAGGGGAGGGACTGAGCAGTTCTTC CASSVEGSRGGTEQFF TRBJ2-1 NA TRBV9 TRBD2
TGTGCCAGCAGCGGCAGGGTAGGGGACATTCAGTACTTC CASSGRVGDIQYF TRBJ2-4 NA TRBV6-5 NA
TGTGCCAGCAGGGGACTAGCGGGGGAAGCCGATACGCAGTATTTT CASRGLAGEADTQYF TRBJ2-3 once TRBV6-5 TRBD2
TGTGCCAGCAGCCCCGGCCGTCGGTCCGGGACTACCTACAATGAGCAGTTCTTC CASSPGRRSGTTYNEQFF TRBJ2-1 NA TRBV14 TRBD2
TGTGCCACCAGCAGAGAAACCAGGGGCTCCTATGGCTACACCTTC CATSRETRGSYGYTF TRBJ1-2 NA TRBV15 NA
TGTGCCAGCAACCTCAGACAGGGAAACTATGGCTACACCTTC CASNLRQGNYGYTF TRBJ1-2 NA TRBV7-9 TRBD1
TGTGCCAGCAGTGAGATGGGACAGGGTTACGAGCAGTACTTC CASSEMGQGYEQYF TRBJ2-7 NA TRBV5-5 TRBD1
TGTGCCAGCAGCCGCGGCAGGGGTTACGAGCAGTACTTC CASSRGRGYEQYF TRBJ2-7 NA TRBV3-1/TRBV3-2 NA
TGTGCCAGCAGCTTAGTAGCCAGGGAAACTGAAGCTTTCTTT CASSLVARETEAFF TRBJ1-1 once TRBV7-2 NA
TGTGCCACCCAGGGGACTAGCGGGATTTATACGCAGTATTTT CATQGTSGIYTQYF TRBJ2-3 NA TRBV2 TRBD2
TGTGCCAGCAGCGCGGTAGGGGGAGATGAAAAACTGTTTTTT CASSAVGGDEKLFF TRBJ1-4 NA TRBV11-3 NA
TGTGCCAGCAGCCCAATGGACAGGGGGGTTGGCTACACCTTC CASSPMDRGVGYTF TRBJ1-2 NA TRBV3-1/TRBV3-2 TRBD1
TGCGCCAGCAGCGGGGGACACTCCGGGGTAGATACGCAGTATTTT CASSGGHSGVDTQYF TRBJ2-3 NA TRBV5-1 NA
TGCGCCAGCAATATCGGCTACACCTTC CASNIGYTF TRBJ1-2 NA TRBV5-1 NA
TGCGCCAGCAGCCCGGGGGGGGCGGATGAAAAACTGTTTTTT CASSPGGADEKLFF TRBJ1-4 NA TRBV5-1 NA
TGTGCCAGCAGCTTAGAGGGGGGGCTTCCGGATACGCAGTATTTT CASSLEGGLPDTQYF TRBJ2-3 NA TRBV11-3 NA
TGTGCCAGCTCACCGGAGGGCAGGAATGGCTACACCTTC CASSPEGRNGYTF TRBJ1-2 NA TRBV18 NA
TGTGCCAGCAGTGCCCCAGGTGTCGGGGAGCTGTTTTTT CASSAPGVGELFF TRBJ2-2 NA TRBV25-1 NA
TGTGCCAGCAGTGAAGCGGCGGTCCCCGGGACTACCAAAGAGACCCAGTACTTC CASSEAAVPGTTKETQYF TRBJ2-5 NA TRBV2 TRBD2
TGTGCCAGCAGACAAGGGACTAGCGGGGGGGCTGCCTACGAGCAGTACTTC CASRQGTSGGAAYEQYF TRBJ2-7 NA TRBV2 TRBD2
TGTGCCAGCAGCTTAGCGGGGACAGAAAACACCGGGGAGCTGTTTTTT CASSLAGTENTGELFF TRBJ2-2 NA TRBV11-2 TRBD1
TGTGCCATCAGTGAATACAGGGGTGGAAACACCATATATTTT CAISEYRGGNTIYF TRBJ1-3 NA TRBV10-3 TRBD1
TGTGCCAGCAGCCAAGCGTCGACAGGGGGTTTGCATGGCTACACCTTC CASSQASTGGLHGYTF TRBJ1-2 NA TRBV5-6 TRBD1
TGTGCCTGGGGACAGAGGGTCTACGAGCAGTACTTC CAWGQRVYEQYF TRBJ2-7 NA TRBV30 NA
TGTGCCATCGCGCTGGGGCTTAGCAATCAGCCCCAGCATTTT CAIALGLSNQPQHF TRBJ1-5 NA TRBV15 NA
TGTGCCAGCAGCCCGACCACAGACAGGGTTGGCTACACCTTC CASSPTTDRVGYTF TRBJ1-2 NA TRBV7-9 TRBD1
TGTGCCAGCAGTCAGAACAGGGGTAGTGGCTACACCTTC CASSQNRGSGYTF TRBJ1-2 NA TRBV2 TRBD1
TGTGCCACCAGTGACCGCGGGACAGAGTTTAACTATGGCTACACCTTC CATSDRGTEFNYGYTF TRBJ1-2 NA TRBV24-1 TRBD1
TGTGCCAGTAGTATAGCGTCCGCCACCCGTGCGAAACTCTATAGCAATCAGCCCCAGCATTTT CASSIASATRAKLYSNQPQHF TRBJ1-5 NA TRBV19 NA
TGTGCCAGCAGTGAATATTATACAGGGGTCCTTTGGGGGAATGAGCAGTTCTTC CASSEYYTGVLWGNEQFF TRBJ2-1 NA TRBV25-1 TRBD1
TGTGCCAGCTTGGGACAGGGTAGCGGCTACACCTTC CASLGQGSGYTF TRBJ1-2 NA TRBV27 TRBD1
TGTGCCAGCAGCTACACAGGGCCCACTGAAGCTTTCTTT CASSYTGPTEAFF TRBJ1-1 NA TRBV7-9 NA
TGTGCCAGCAAAGGACAGGTTAACACCGGGGAGCTGTTTTTT CASKGQVNTGELFF TRBJ2-2 NA TRBV6-5 TRBD1
TGTGCCAGCAGCGACGAAGAGGGTATGAACACTGAAGCTTTCTTT CASSDEEGMNTEAFF TRBJ1-1 NA TRBV9 NA
TGTGCCAGCAGCCAATGGGGGGCGGGGGTCACTGAAGCTTTCTTT CASSQWGAGVTEAFF TRBJ1-1 NA TRBV4-2 NA
TGTGCCAGCAGCTTACGCGTGGGCAGCAATCAGCCCCAGCATTTT CASSLRVGSNQPQHF TRBJ1-5 NA TRBV7-2 NA
TGCAGCGTGGGGACACGCGAACTGTTTTTT CSVGTRELFF TRBJ1-4 NA TRBV29-1 NA
TGTGCCACCCTCGGCGGGTTGTACTATGGCTACACCTTC CATLGGLYYGYTF TRBJ1-2 NA TRBV19 NA
TGCGCCAGCAGGGCCGAGGCTTCCTACGAGCAGTACTTC CASRAEASYEQYF TRBJ2-7 NA TRBV5-1 NA
TGTGCCAGCAGGGCCGGGACAGGGGACTATGGCTACACCTTC CASRAGTGDYGYTF TRBJ1-2 NA TRBV25-1 TRBD1
TGTGCCAGCAGGGGCGACACTAACACCGGGGAGCTGTTTTTT CASRGDTNTGELFF TRBJ2-2 many TRBV2 NA
TGTGCCAGCAGCCTGGGGGGAGTCACAGATACGCAGTATTTT CASSLGGVTDTQYF TRBJ2-3 NA TRBV25-1 NA
TGTGCCAGCAGCCCGACCGGGGAGGGTCGTTACTATGGCTACACCTTC CASSPTGEGRYYGYTF TRBJ1-2 NA TRBV11-3 NA
TGTGCCAAGAACCTGGGACAGGATCAAGAGACCCAGTACTTC CAKNLGQDQETQYF TRBJ2-5 NA TRBV19 TRBD1
TGTGCCAGCAGCTTGGATGGCGGGGGCTCCTACGAGCAGTACTTC CASSLDGGGSYEQYF TRBJ2-7 once TRBV5-5 TRBD2
TGTGCCAGCAGCCAAGAAGGGGGGGCTGAAGCTTTCTTT CASSQEGGAEAFF TRBJ1-1 NA TRBV3-1/TRBV3-2 NA
TGTGCCAGCAAGAGAGACACCAGAAGCTACGAGCAGTACTTC CASKRDTRSYEQYF TRBJ2-7 NA TRBV27 NA
TGTGCCTGGACTACAGGGTTTGGCAATCAGCCCCAGCATTTT CAWTTGFGNQPQHF TRBJ1-5 NA TRBV30 NA
TGTGCCAGCTCAAAGGATAGGGACAGGGGTGATGGCTACACCTTC CASSKDRDRGDGYTF TRBJ1-2 NA TRBV18 TRBD1
TGTGCCTGGAGTGTTTCCTCGGGACAGCAAGCTTTCTTT CAWSVSSGQQAFF TRBJ1-1 NA TRBV30 TRBD1
TGTGCCATCAGTGAGTCGATCCTAGCGGCCTACGAGCAGTACTTC CAISESILAAYEQYF TRBJ2-7 NA TRBV10-3 TRBD2
TGTGCCAGCAGTGAACTCCCCTACTATGGCTACACCTTC CASSELPYYGYTF TRBJ1-2 NA TRBV2 NA
TGTGCCATCAGTGAGGACAGGGGGCAGGATGGCTACACCTTC CAISEDRGQDGYTF TRBJ1-2 NA TRBV10-3 TRBD1